The present T cell receptor beta chain was sequenced within a study of radiation and T cells in renal cell carcinoma. Looking at the study overall: Nephrectomy followed 15 Gy stereotactic body radiation by 4 weeks.

Trimming took off 6 bases at V and 6 bases at J, with 18 bases between the two ends. The CDR3 has 14 amino acids. Germline V gene sequence: CDR1 MNHNY, CDR2 SVGAGI (reference sequence). Only in-frame clones appear in the TCRdb table, and some are missing; sequencing was by immunoSEQ multiplex PCR. The sample holds some 130,000 clones, more than 75% seen once. Time point described: blood 2 weeks post-SBRT. The treatment is: 15 Gy SBRT to primary tumor, nephrectomy 4 weeks later. The tumor was a clear cell renal cell carcinoma. Study outcomes and limitations: In blood, top tumor clones expanded by 2 weeks, shrinking by 4.

Note on this clone: Its matching antigen is unknown.

The origin of this receptor is a woman between 70 and 85 years old with renal cell carcinoma. Sample: blood, taken from a patient whose treatment included radiotherapy and nephrectomy. The gene calls are TRBV6-6 and TRBJ2-7; a weak D match, TRBD1 (6 bases). DNA for the CDR3: TGTGCCAGCAGGAGTCCTCTGGGGGCAGGCGAGCAGTACTTC. It encodes CASRSPLGAGEQYF.